Listed below are T cell receptor beta chains from one sample, sequenced in a study of radiotherapy plus CTLA-4 blockade in lung cancer. Generated by immunoSEQ multiplex PCR, the TCRdb table keeps only in-frame clones and is missing some. The sample lists roughly 100,000 clones; around 80% were seen once. This material consisted of peripheral blood, taken from a patient treated with radiotherapy plus ipilimumab. These receptors all stem from a human donor with non-small cell lung cancer that progressed on radiotherapy plus ipilimumab. Both conserved end residues are part of each CDR3. The order of the fields is J gene, V gene, CDR3 protein.

TRBJ2-5 | TRBV9 | CASSGGTQGSQETQYF
TRBJ1-3 | TRBV7-6 | CASSLRQDAGNTIYF
TRBJ2-2 | TRBV5-1 | CASSRRDYTTGELFF
TRBJ2-3 | TRBV5-1 | CASIRPGITTDTQYF
TRBJ2-2 | TRBV2 | CASSGLAGGRVTGELFF
TRBJ1-1 | TRBV18 | CASSLQGNTEAFF
TRBJ2-3 | TRBV5-6 | CASSPLAAGTDTQYF
TRBJ1-2 | TRBV7-2 | CASSLDSDLKIGGYTF
TRBJ2-3 | TRBV27 | CASRLMWGGTDTQYF
TRBJ2-1 | TRBV10-1 | CASQGEGNEQFF
TRBJ1-2 | TRBV6-5 | CASSYEGSYGYTF
TRBJ1-2 | TRBV21-1 | CASSKFGVPTGRLNYGYTF
TRBJ1-1 | TRBV6-6 | CASSPSAGSVAEAFF
TRBJ2-1 | TRBV11-1 | CASSLAWGTASSYNEQFF
TRBJ1-4 | TRBV30 | CAWRGGTGASDEKLFF
TRBJ2-4 | TRBV6-1 | CASSTGGQNIQYF
TRBJ2-3 | TRBV18 | CASSPLGGKPTDTQYF
TRBJ2-5 | TRBV6-5 | CASSNWDSGRETQYF
TRBJ2-1 | TRBV4-1 | CASSQQRELNNEQFF
TRBJ2-1 | TRBV29-1 | CSTSRHPPWGEQFF
TRBJ1-4 | TRBV30 | CAWHQPGQGYEKLFF
TRBJ1-2 | TRBV27 | CASSAVGGYGYTF
TRBJ1-1 | TRBV19 | CASSILMNTEAFF
TRBJ1-3 | TRBV19 | CASRGFAGGPSGNTIYF
TRBJ1-4 | TRBV6-1 | CASREDRSLQSNEKLFF
TRBJ1-3 | TRBV6-5 | CASSSTGSGNTIYF
TRBJ2-7 | TRBV2 | CASRITYEQYF
TRBJ2-6 | TRBV10-3 | CAISESGTGANVLTF
TRBJ2-1 | TRBV7-3 | CASSLRAGAYNEQFF
TRBJ2-3 | TRBV19 | CASSILREPLTDTQYF
TRBJ2-1 | TRBV27 | CASSSLAASSYNEQFF
TRBJ1-2 | TRBV18 | CASSLSGTGSYGYTF
TRBJ2-1 | TRBV6-1 | CASSFGGSGVF
TRBJ1-2 | TRBV4-2 | CASSSGGSGVDGYTF
TRBJ2-1 | TRBV5-1 | CASRGGQGYNEQFF
TRBJ1-5 | TRBV18 | CASSPSYYMPWDRGPRGGNQPQHF
TRBJ2-7 | TRBV6-1 | CASSERHRGTYEQYF
TRBJ2-1 | TRBV7-8 | CASSSSGRIYNEQFF
TRBJ2-1 | TRBV5-1 | CASSLDRGTYNEQFF
TRBJ2-1 | TRBV7-2 | CASSRGGTINNEQFF
TRBJ1-1 | TRBV30 | CASRMNTEAFF
TRBJ2-2 | TRBV9 | CASSVVTSPYTGELFF
TRBJ2-1 | TRBV10-1 | CASSESVGGGNEQFF
TRBJ2-3 | TRBV12-5 | CASALVSGAGQYF
TRBJ2-7 | TRBV9 | CASSVAQGSYEQYF